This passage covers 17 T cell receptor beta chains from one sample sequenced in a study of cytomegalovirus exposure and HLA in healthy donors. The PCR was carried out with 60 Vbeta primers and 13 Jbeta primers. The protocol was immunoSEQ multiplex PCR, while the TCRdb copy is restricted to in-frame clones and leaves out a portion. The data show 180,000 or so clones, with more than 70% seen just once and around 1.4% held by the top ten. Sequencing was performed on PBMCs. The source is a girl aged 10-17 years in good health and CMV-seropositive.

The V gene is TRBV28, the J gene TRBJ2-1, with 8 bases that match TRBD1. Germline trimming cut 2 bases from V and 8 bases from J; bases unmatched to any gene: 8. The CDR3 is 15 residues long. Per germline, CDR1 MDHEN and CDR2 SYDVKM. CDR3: CASSLERAGGYEQFF. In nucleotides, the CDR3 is TGTGCCAGCAGTTTAGAGAGGGCAGGGGGCTATGAGCAGTTCTTC.

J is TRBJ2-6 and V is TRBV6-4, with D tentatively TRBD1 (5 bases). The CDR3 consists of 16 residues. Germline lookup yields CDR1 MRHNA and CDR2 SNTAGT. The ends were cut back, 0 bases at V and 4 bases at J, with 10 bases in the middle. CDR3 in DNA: TGTGCCAGCAGTGACTCTTCAGGGTCCGGGGCCAACGTCCTGACTTTC. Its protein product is CASSDSSGSGANVLTF.

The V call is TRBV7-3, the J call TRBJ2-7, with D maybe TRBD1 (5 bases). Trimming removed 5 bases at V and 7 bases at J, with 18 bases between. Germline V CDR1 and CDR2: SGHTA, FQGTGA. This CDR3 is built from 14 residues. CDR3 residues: CASSALAGAGEQYF. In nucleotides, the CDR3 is TGTGCCAGCAGCGCCCTCGCCGGAGCAGGGGAGCAGTACTTC.

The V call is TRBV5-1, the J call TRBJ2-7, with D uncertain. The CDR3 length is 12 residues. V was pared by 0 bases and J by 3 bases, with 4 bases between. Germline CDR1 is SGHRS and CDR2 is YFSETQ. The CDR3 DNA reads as TGCGCCAGCAGCTTGGGAGACTACGAGCAGTACTTC. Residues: CASSLGDYEQYF.

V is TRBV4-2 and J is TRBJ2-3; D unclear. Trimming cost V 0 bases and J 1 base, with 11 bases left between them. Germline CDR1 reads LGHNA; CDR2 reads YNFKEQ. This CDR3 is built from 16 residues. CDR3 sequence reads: CASSQDVSVGTDTQYF. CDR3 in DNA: TGTGCCAGCAGCCAAGATGTGTCTGTCGGCACAGATACGCAGTATTTT.

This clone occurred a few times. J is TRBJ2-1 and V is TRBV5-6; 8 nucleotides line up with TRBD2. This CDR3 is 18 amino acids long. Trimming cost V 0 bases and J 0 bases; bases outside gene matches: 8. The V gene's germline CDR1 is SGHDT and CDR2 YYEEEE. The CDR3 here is CASSLGILAGGSYNEQFF. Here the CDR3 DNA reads TGTGCCAGCAGCTTGGGGATCCTGGCGGGAGGCTCCTACAATGAGCAGTTCTTC.

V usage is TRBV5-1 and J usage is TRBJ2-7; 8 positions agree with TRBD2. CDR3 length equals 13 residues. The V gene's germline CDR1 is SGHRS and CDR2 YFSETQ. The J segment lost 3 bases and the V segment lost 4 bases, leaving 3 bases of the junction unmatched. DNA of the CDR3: TGCGCCAGCAGCGTAACTAGCGGCTACGAGCAGTACTTC. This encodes CASSVTSGYEQYF.

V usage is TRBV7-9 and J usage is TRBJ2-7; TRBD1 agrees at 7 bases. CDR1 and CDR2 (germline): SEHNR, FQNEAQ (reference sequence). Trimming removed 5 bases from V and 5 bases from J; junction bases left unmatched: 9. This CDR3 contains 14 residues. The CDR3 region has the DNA TGTGCCAGCAGCCCACAAGGGGGCTGGGACGAGCAGTACTTC. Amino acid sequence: CASSPQGGWDEQYF. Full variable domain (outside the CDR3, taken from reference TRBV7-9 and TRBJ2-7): DTGVSQNPRHKITKRGQNVTFRCDPISEHNRLYWYRQTLGQGPEFLTYFQNEAQLEKSRLLSDRFSAERPKGSFSTLEIQRTEQGDSAMYLCASSPQGGWDEQYFGPGTRLTVT.

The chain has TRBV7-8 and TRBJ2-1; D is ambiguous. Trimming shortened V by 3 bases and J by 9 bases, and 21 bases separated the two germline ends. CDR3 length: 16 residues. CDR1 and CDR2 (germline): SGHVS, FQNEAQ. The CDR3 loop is CASSFFERRMIIEQFF. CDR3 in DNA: TGTGCCAGCAGCTTTTTCGAACGGAGAATGATAATTGAGCAGTTCTTC.

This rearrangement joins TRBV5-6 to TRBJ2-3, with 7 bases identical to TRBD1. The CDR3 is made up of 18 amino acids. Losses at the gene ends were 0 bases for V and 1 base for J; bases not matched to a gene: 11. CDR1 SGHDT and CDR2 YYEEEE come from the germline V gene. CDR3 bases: TGTGCCAGCAGCTTGGCCCCGAGGGGGCATCGGGGCACAGATACGCAGTATTTT. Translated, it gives CASSLAPRGHRGTDTQYF.

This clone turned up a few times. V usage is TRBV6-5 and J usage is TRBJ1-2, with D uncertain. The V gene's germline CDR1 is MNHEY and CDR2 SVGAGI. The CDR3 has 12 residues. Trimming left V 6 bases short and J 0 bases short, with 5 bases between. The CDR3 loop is CASRTANYGYTF. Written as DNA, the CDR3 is TGTGCCAGCAGAACTGCTAACTATGGCTACACCTTC.

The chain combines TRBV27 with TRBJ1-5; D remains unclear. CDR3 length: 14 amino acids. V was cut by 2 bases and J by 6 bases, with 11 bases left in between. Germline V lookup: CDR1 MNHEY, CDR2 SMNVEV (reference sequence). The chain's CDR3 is CASSLEARRQPQHF. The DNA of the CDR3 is TGTGCCAGCAGTTTAGAGGCCCGACGTCAGCCCCAGCATTTT.

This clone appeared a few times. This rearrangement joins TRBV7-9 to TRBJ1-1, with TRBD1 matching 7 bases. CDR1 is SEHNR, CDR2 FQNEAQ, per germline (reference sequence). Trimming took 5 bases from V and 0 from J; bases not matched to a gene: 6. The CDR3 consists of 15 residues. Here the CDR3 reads CASSLGQSMNTEAFF. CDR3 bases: TGTGCCAGCAGCCTGGGACAGTCCATGAACACTGAAGCTTTCTTT. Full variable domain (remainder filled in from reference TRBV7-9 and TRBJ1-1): DTGVSQNPRHKITKRGQNVTFRCDPISEHNRLYWYRQTLGQGPEFLTYFQNEAQLEKSRLLSDRFSAERPKGSFSTLEIQRTEQGDSAMYLCASSLGQSMNTEAFFGQGTRLTVV.

In DNA form, the CDR3 reads TGTGCCTGGGTCGGACTGTCCCTTTACAATGAGCAGTTCTTC. It yields the protein CAWVGLSLYNEQFF. V usage is TRBV30 and J usage is TRBJ2-1; a possible D gene is TRBD2 (5 bases). There are 14 residues in the CDR3. Germline CDR1 GTSNPN, CDR2 SVGIG (reference sequence). Trimming pared 5 bases from V and 4 bases from J, leaving 15 bases between.

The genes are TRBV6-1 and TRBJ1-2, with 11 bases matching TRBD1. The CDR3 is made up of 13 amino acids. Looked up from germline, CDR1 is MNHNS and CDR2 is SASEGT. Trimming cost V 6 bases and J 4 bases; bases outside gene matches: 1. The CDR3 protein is CASRGTGGYGYTF. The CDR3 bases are TGTGCCAGCAGGGGGACAGGGGGCTATGGCTACACCTTC.

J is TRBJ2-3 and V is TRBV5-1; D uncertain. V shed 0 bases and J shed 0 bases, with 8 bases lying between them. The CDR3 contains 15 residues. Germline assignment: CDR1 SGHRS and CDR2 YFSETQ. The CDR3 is CASSLAPGSTDTQYF. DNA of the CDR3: TGCGCCAGCAGCTTGGCCCCCGGGAGCACAGATACGCAGTATTTT. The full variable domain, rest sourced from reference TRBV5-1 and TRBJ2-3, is KAGVTQTPRYLIKTRGQQVTLSCSPISGHRSVSWYQQTPGQGLQFLFEYFSETQRNKGNFPGRFSGRQFSNSRSEMNVSTLELGDSALYLCASSLAPGSTDTQYFGPGTRLTVL.

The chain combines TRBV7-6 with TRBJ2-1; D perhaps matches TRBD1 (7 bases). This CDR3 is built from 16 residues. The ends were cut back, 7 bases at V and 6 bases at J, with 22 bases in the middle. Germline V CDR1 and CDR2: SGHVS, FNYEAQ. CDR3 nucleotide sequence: TGTGCCAGCACCCCAGGGGGATCGGGGGCTGCCAATGAGCAGTTCTTC. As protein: CASTPGGSGAANEQFF. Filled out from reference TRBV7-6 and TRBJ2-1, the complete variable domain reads GAGVSQSPRYKVTKRGQDVALRCDPISGHVSLYWYRQALGQGPEFLTYFNYEAQQDKSGLPNDRFSAERPEGSISTLTIQRTEQRDSAMYRCASTPGGSGAANEQFFGPGTRLTVL.